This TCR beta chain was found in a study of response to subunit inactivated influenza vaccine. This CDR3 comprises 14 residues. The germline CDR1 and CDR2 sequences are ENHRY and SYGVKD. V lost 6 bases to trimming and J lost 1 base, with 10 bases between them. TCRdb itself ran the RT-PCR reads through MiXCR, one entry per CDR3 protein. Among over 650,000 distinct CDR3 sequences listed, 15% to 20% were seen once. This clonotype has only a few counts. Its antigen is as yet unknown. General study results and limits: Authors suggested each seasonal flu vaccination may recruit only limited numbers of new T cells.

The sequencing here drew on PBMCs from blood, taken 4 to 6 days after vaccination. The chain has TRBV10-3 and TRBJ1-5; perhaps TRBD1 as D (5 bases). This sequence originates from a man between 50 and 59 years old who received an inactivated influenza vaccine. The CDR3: CAISPGVSNQPQHF. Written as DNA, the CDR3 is TGTGCCATCAGCCCGGGGGTGAGCAATCAGCCCCAGCATTTT.